The clone carrying this T cell receptor (beta chain) was seen a few times. Its target is unknown. Germline CDR1 and CDR2: MNHEY and SVGEGT. The CDR3 loop spans 11 amino acids. V lost 5 bases to trimming and J lost 7 bases, with 9 bases between them. The data are from a study of T cell responses to AZD1222 COVID-19 vaccine. Findings and caveats of the study: Donor demographics were predominantly white British with a female majority; clonal diversity may be underestimated. Nearly half of spike-specific TCRs reportedly target variant regions that are unmutated in the B.1.351 and B.1.1.7 variants.

Assay used: immunoSEQ multiplex PCR; TCRdb lists only in-frame clones, some missing. The sample shows around 80,000 clones, about four fifths of them seen only once. This chain links TRBV6-2 or TRBV6-3 with TRBJ2-7; D remains unclear. The source of this sequence is an adult who received the AZD1222 COVID-19 vaccine. The sample was peripheral blood, taken 28 days after the second AZD1222 dose. CDR3 sequence (DNA): TGTGCCAGCAGTATATATCGGGAGCAGTACTTC. This gives the protein CASSIYREQYF.